This TCR beta chain was recovered during a study of CD8 T cells in ankylosing spondylitis. Study-level results: Disease-linked clones were found to be CD8+ and relatively rare in peripheral blood. Ankylosing spondylitis blood seemed to carry a telltale TCR beta motif made of under 10 highly homologous variants.

This clonotype was observed many times. The antigen is unknown. This CDR3 is 16 amino acids long. Germline CDR1 reads SGHRS; CDR2 reads YFSETQ. Trimming pared 3 bases from V and 0 bases from J, leaving 15 bases between. As the method for making TCR beta libraries, quantitative 5'-RACE with molecular barcodes was used. TCRdb re-called the 5' RACE reads with MiXCR, one entry per CDR3 protein. The table lists tens of thousands of distinct CDR3 sequences, about 5.4% of them singletons, with around 2.2% in the top ten. The material sequenced was blood, either unsorted or a sorted T cell fraction (not recorded which). The source of this sequence is a male donor with ankylosing spondylitis or in good health (not recorded which). The V gene is TRBV5-1, the J gene TRBJ1-1, with D possibly being TRBD1 (6 bases). The CDR3 DNA reads TGCGCCAGCAGCTCGTCGACAGGAGGGATGAACACTGAAGCTTTCTTT. Translated: CASSSSTGGMNTEAFF. The full variable domain, with the rest looked up from reference TRBV5-1 and TRBJ1-1, is KAGVTQTPRYLIKTRGQQVTLSCSPISGHRSVSWYQQTPGQGLQFLFEYFSETQRNKGNFPGRFSGRQFSNSRSEMNVSTLELGDSALYLCASSSSTGGMNTEAFFGQGTRLTVV.